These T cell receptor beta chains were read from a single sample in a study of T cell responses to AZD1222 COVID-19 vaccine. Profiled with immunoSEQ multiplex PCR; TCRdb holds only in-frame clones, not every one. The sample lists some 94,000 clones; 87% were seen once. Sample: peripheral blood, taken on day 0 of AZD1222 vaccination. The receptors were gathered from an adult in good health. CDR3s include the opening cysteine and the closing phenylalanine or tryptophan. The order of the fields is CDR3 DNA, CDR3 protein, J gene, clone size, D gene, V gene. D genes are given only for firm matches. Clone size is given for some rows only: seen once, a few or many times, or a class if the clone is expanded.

DNA: TGTGCCTGGAGTGTACGGAGTACGGTCCCAGATACGCAGTATTTT; CDR3: CAWSVRSTVPDTQYF; J: TRBJ2-3; size: .; D: .; V: TRBV30
DNA: TGCGCCAGCAGCCAAGATGCAGGGGGCTATACCTACGAGCAGTACTTC; CDR3: CASSQDAGGYTYEQYF; J: TRBJ2-7; size: .; D: TRBD1; V: TRBV4-3
DNA: TGTGCCAGCAGCTCCCTAGCGGGGGTTCGCACAGATACGCAGTATTTT; CDR3: CASSSLAGVRTDTQYF; J: TRBJ2-3; size: once; D: TRBD2; V: TRBV11-2
DNA: TGTGCCAGCAGCTTAACAGACGGGGGCAATCAGCCCCAGCATTTT; CDR3: CASSLTDGGNQPQHF; J: TRBJ1-5; size: .; D: .; V: TRBV5-5
DNA: TGTGCCAGCAGCTCCGGAGGGGAGAGACGAGGCTACACCTTC; CDR3: CASSSGGERRGYTF; J: TRBJ1-2; size: .; D: .; V: TRBV5-4
DNA: TGTGCCAGCGAAAAACAGGGGGGTGATGGCTACACCTTC; CDR3: CASEKQGGDGYTF; J: TRBJ1-2; size: .; D: TRBD1; V: TRBV6-5
DNA: TGTGCCATCAGAGATCGACAGGGGTCAGGTCTGGACCTACCTGAAGCTTTCTTT; CDR3: CAIRDRQGSGLDLPEAFF; J: TRBJ1-1; size: .; D: TRBD1; V: TRBV10-3
DNA: TGTGCCAGCAGCGCGGGGGGTGGTACCGGGGAGCTGTTTTTT; CDR3: CASSAGGGTGELFF; J: TRBJ2-2; size: .; D: TRBD2; V: TRBV11-3
DNA: TGCGCCAGCAGGGGGACAGGGGCGAAAAACACTGAAGCTTTCTTT; CDR3: CASRGTGAKNTEAFF; J: TRBJ1-1; size: .; D: TRBD1; V: TRBV5-1
DNA: TGTGCCAGCAGCTTAGGAGCGGGAGCATTCACAGATACGCAGTATTTT; CDR3: CASSLGAGAFTDTQYF; J: TRBJ2-3; size: few; D: TRBD2; V: TRBV11-3
DNA: TGTGCCACCAGTGATGGACAGGGGAAGAATTCACCCCTCCACTTT; CDR3: CATSDGQGKNSPLHF; J: TRBJ1-6; size: .; D: TRBD1; V: TRBV24-1
DNA: TGTGCCAGCTCACCCCGGGACAGGGGGGGGAACACCTTC; CDR3: CASSPRDRGGNTF; J: TRBJ1-2; size: .; D: TRBD1; V: TRBV18
DNA: TGCAGCGTTGAAGGGACCACCGATCTAGAGACCCAGTACTTC; CDR3: CSVEGTTDLETQYF; J: TRBJ2-5; size: .; D: .; V: TRBV29-1
DNA: TGTGCCAGTAGTATAGATCCGGGGCAGCCCCAGCATTTT; CDR3: CASSIDPGQPQHF; J: TRBJ1-5; size: .; D: .; V: TRBV19
DNA: TGTGCCAGCAATCCCAGCGCCCAGCATAATTCACCCCTCCACTTT; CDR3: CASNPSAQHNSPLHF; J: TRBJ1-6; size: .; D: .; V: TRBV9
DNA: TGCAGCGGAGGACAGTCCCAAGAGACCCAGTACTTC; CDR3: CSGGQSQETQYF; J: TRBJ2-5; size: .; D: .; V: TRBV29-1
DNA: TGTGCCAGCAGTCCCGGGACAGGTTGGAACACTGAAGCTTTCTTT; CDR3: CASSPGTGWNTEAFF; J: TRBJ1-1; size: once; D: TRBD1; V: TRBV25-1
DNA: TGCAGCGTTGAAAAGGAGGGCTACACCTTC; CDR3: CSVEKEGYTF; J: TRBJ1-2; size: .; D: .; V: TRBV29-1
DNA: TGTGCCAGCAGCTTAAACCGGGGGCAGGGCTACACCTTC; CDR3: CASSLNRGQGYTF; J: TRBJ1-2; size: .; D: .; V: TRBV7-8
DNA: TGTGCCAGTGCACCTAGGGGTCCAAGAGGTTATGGCTACACCTTC; CDR3: CASAPRGPRGYGYTF; J: TRBJ1-2; size: once; D: .; V: TRBV19
DNA: TGTGCCAGCAGCCCAGGGCAGGGGAACTACTATGGCTACACCTTC; CDR3: CASSPGQGNYYGYTF; J: TRBJ1-2; size: .; D: .; V: TRBV7-9
DNA: TGTGCCAGCAGTGCTGCAGGGGGCATTAGTGGCTACACCTTC; CDR3: CASSAAGGISGYTF; J: TRBJ1-2; size: .; D: TRBD1; V: TRBV7-9
DNA: TGTGCCAGCAGCCGGACTAGCGGGCGCAACACCGGGGAGCTGTTTTTT; CDR3: CASSRTSGRNTGELFF; J: TRBJ2-2; size: .; D: TRBD2; V: TRBV5-4
DNA: TGCGCCAGCAGCACCGGGACAGGGGTACCTGAAGCTTTCTTT; CDR3: CASSTGTGVPEAFF; J: TRBJ1-1; size: .; D: TRBD1; V: TRBV5-1
DNA: TGTGCCAGCAGTCCACAGGGGGACTATGGCTACACCTTC; CDR3: CASSPQGDYGYTF; J: TRBJ1-2; size: .; D: TRBD1; V: TRBV25-1
DNA: TGTGCCAGCAGCACGGGACTAGCAGGGGAGGGTACGCAGTATTTT; CDR3: CASSTGLAGEGTQYF; J: TRBJ2-3; size: .; D: TRBD2; V: TRBV9
DNA: TGCAGCGTTGAGGGACAAATGAACACTGAAGCTTTCTTT; CDR3: CSVEGQMNTEAFF; J: TRBJ1-1; size: .; D: .; V: TRBV29-1
DNA: TGTGCCAGTAGCGGGACTAGCGGGGGCCCTTCCTACAATGAGCAGTTCTTC; CDR3: CASSGTSGGPSYNEQFF; J: TRBJ2-1; size: .; D: TRBD2; V: TRBV19
DNA: TGTGCCAGCAGCTTATTTTCGCGCGTGAACACCGGGGAGCTGTTTTTT; CDR3: CASSLFSRVNTGELFF; J: TRBJ2-2; size: .; D: .; V: TRBV7-8
DNA: TGTGCCAGCAGCCCAACCTCCCCAACAGGGAGCAATCAGCCCCAGCATTTT; CDR3: CASSPTSPTGSNQPQHF; J: TRBJ1-5; size: .; D: .; V: TRBV7-9
DNA: TGTGCCAGCAGCTTCAGGGGACCTCAAGCCTACGAGCAGTACTTC; CDR3: CASSFRGPQAYEQYF; J: TRBJ2-7; size: .; D: .; V: TRBV13
DNA: TGTGCCAGCAGTCCCCCGGGACTTGACACCGGGGAGCTGTTTTTT; CDR3: CASSPPGLDTGELFF; J: TRBJ2-2; size: .; D: .; V: TRBV11-3
DNA: TGTGCCAGCAGCCAAGTCCGGGAAAAACTGTTTTTT; CDR3: CASSQVREKLFF; J: TRBJ1-4; size: .; D: .; V: TRBV14
DNA: TGCAGCGTCAATTACTACACCTTC; CDR3: CSVNYYTF; J: TRBJ1-2; size: .; D: .; V: TRBV29-1
DNA: TGTGCCAGCAGCGGGACAGCCTCTGGAAACACCATATATTTT; CDR3: CASSGTASGNTIYF; J: TRBJ1-3; size: .; D: TRBD1; V: TRBV2
DNA: TGTGCCAGCAGTTTGTGGCGGGGGAGCACAGATACGCAGTATTTT; CDR3: CASSLWRGSTDTQYF; J: TRBJ2-3; size: .; D: TRBD2; V: TRBV27
DNA: TGTGCCAGCAGCCATGACAGGAGCTATGGCTACACCTTC; CDR3: CASSHDRSYGYTF; J: TRBJ1-2; size: .; D: .; V: TRBV7-3
DNA: TGTGCCAGCAGCCAAGGTGAAGGGAAAGCATTGACAGATACGCAGTATTTT; CDR3: CASSQGEGKALTDTQYF; J: TRBJ2-3; size: once; D: .; V: TRBV7-2